This T cell receptor beta chain was retrieved from a study of cytomegalovirus exposure and HLA in healthy donors. Of note for this clone: What it binds is not known.

The CDR3 covers 15 residues. In germline, CDR1 is MDHEN, CDR2 SYDVKM. V shed 6 bases, J shed 4 bases, and the junction held 10 bases outside the gene matches. The study ran its PCR with 60 Vbeta and 13 Jbeta primers. The assay was immunoSEQ multiplex PCR, and TCRdb's table has in-frame clones only and misses some. Counted here are approximately 41,000 clones, about 85% occurring once; the ten biggest clones make up 2.7%. Study-wide findings and caveats: Later on, analysis showed that most CMV-associated TCR beta chains appeared to be HLA-restricted. The authors later linked a missense DCLRE1C variant to TCR beta V- and J-gene trimming.

This TCR was recovered from a man aged 45 to 65 in good health and CMV-seronegative. This chain links TRBV28 with TRBJ2-3; TRBD2 aligns across 7 bases. Material: PBMCs. The CDR3 region has the DNA TGTGCCAGCAGGGTCGGGGGGACCAACTCAGATACGCAGTATTTT. Amino acid sequence: CASRVGGTNSDTQYF.